The rows below give T cell receptor beta chains drawn from one sample of a study of blood T cell repertoires in COVID-19. Assay: immunoSEQ multiplex PCR; the TCRdb copy retains only in-frame clones and omits some. This table has around 130,000 clones, about 88% appearing once. Material for sequencing was PBMCs or T cells enriched from blood (not recorded which). The receptors stem from a man aged 40-55 years with acute COVID-19. Each CDR3 is given with its conserved first and last residue. A D gene is named only where the DNA matches it firmly. Rows give clone size only sometimes, using once, few, many, or a class for an expanded clone.

cdr3_nt,cdr3_aa,d_call,j_call,clone_size,v_call
TGCGCCAGCAGCTTGTGGAGGGACGCTGAAGCTTTCTTT,CASSLWRDAEAFF,-,TRBJ1-1,-,TRBV5-1
TGTGCCAGCAACCCCTCGTTTTTCGGGGATTACAATGAGCAGTTCTTC,CASNPSFFGDYNEQFF,-,TRBJ2-1,-,TRBV28
TGTGCCAGCAGCTTCGGCGGGGATAACTATGGCTACACCTTC,CASSFGGDNYGYTF,-,TRBJ1-2,-,TRBV7-2
TGCGCCCGCGCGGGGCCTAGCGGGTCCAACTACGAGCAGTACTTC,CARAGPSGSNYEQYF,TRBD2,TRBJ2-7,-,TRBV23-1
TGTGCCAGCAGCTCCCCATGGCTGGGCGTCACTGAAGCTTTCTTT,CASSSPWLGVTEAFF,-,TRBJ1-1,-,TRBV6-2/TRBV6-3
TGTGCCAGCAGCCAAGTCGACAGCTCCTACGAGCAGTACTTC,CASSQVDSSYEQYF,-,TRBJ2-7,once,TRBV3-1/TRBV3-2
TGTGCCAGCAGCCGGCACCAAGAGACCCAGTACTTC,CASSRHQETQYF,-,TRBJ2-5,-,TRBV3-1/TRBV3-2
TGCGCCAGCAGCTTGACGGGGGACCATAGCAATCAGCCCCAGCATTTT,CASSLTGDHSNQPQHF,-,TRBJ1-5,-,TRBV5-1
TGTGCCAGCAGCTCTGACCCCCAGGGGGCCGAGCAGTACTTC,CASSSDPQGAEQYF,TRBD1,TRBJ2-7,-,TRBV11-3
TGTGCCAGCTCACCACCTGCGGGGGGAAACAATGAGCAGTTCTTC,CASSPPAGGNNEQFF,TRBD2,TRBJ2-1,-,TRBV18
TGCGCCAGCTACGACAGGGGAGGGGGGAATGAGCAGTTCTTC,CASYDRGGGNEQFF,-,TRBJ2-1,-,TRBV5-1
TGTGCCAGCAGTTACTCGACAGGGCGGCCCTACGAGCAGTACTTC,CASSYSTGRPYEQYF,TRBD1,TRBJ2-7,once,TRBV6-5
TGTGCCAGCTCACTCGAGGAAACCGGGACAGGGTATAATTCACCCCTCCACTTT,CASSLEETGTGYNSPLHF,TRBD1,TRBJ1-6,-,TRBV18
TGCGCCAGCAGCTTTGGCAGGGCTACTGGAAACACCATATATTTT,CASSFGRATGNTIYF,-,TRBJ1-3,few,TRBV5-1
TGCAGTGCTAGTAATTTTCCCGGGACTGCCCCAAGTGGCTACACCTTC,CSASNFPGTAPSGYTF,-,TRBJ1-2,-,TRBV20-1
TGTGCCAGCAGCCAAGAAGGTACGGGCAATGAGCAGTTCTTC,CASSQEGTGNEQFF,-,TRBJ2-1,-,TRBV3-1/TRBV3-2
TGTGCCAGCAGCGTAGATCCAGGGGGCTCCTATAATTCACCCCTCCACTTT,CASSVDPGGSYNSPLHF,TRBD1,TRBJ1-6,few,TRBV9
TGCGCCACTCAACCGGGTTCTTACAATGAGCAGTTCTTC,CATQPGSYNEQFF,-,TRBJ2-1,-,TRBV10-1
TGTGCCAGTACCTCGACAGGGAGTAGCAATCAGCCCCAGCATTTT,CASTSTGSSNQPQHF,TRBD1,TRBJ1-5,few,TRBV19
TGTGCCAGTACGCTTGGGCGGGCGACCAAAAACATTCAGTACTTC,CASTLGRATKNIQYF,-,TRBJ2-4,-,TRBV19
TGTGCCAGCAGCCCTGACAGGGATATCGAAGCTTTCTTT,CASSPDRDIEAFF,TRBD1,TRBJ1-1,once,TRBV2
TGTGCCAGTAGTAATAGACAGGGACGGCGGAACACTGAAGCTTTCTTT,CASSNRQGRRNTEAFF,TRBD1,TRBJ1-1,-,TRBV19
TGTGCCAGCAGCCGCTCGAGGGATGGGTATGGCTACACCTTC,CASSRSRDGYGYTF,-,TRBJ1-2,few,TRBV14
TGTGCCAGCAGCCCCTACTATACTCAGTTCTTC,CASSPYYTQFF,-,TRBJ2-1,-,TRBV7-9
TGCGCCAGCAGCCCTACAGGGTCGCATGGCTACACCTTC,CASSPTGSHGYTF,-,TRBJ1-2,-,TRBV5-1
TGTGCCAGCAGCTCAGCGGGAGTACTCTACGAGCAGTACTTC,CASSSAGVLYEQYF,TRBD2,TRBJ2-7,-,TRBV7-2
TGTGCCAGCAGCCAGGGGACAGGGCAGGGTAACTATGGCTACACCTTC,CASSQGTGQGNYGYTF,TRBD1,TRBJ1-2,-,TRBV3-1/TRBV3-2
TGTGCCAGCAGACTGACTGACTATAATTCACCCCTCCACTTT,CASRLTDYNSPLHF,-,TRBJ1-6,-,TRBV27
TGTGCCAGCAGCCAGAGTGTAAGGGGAGGTAACTATGGCTACACCTTC,CASSQSVRGGNYGYTF,-,TRBJ1-2,-,TRBV27
TGCGCCAGCAGCCCCCTTTTTGACCCAGGGGGCGAGTCAGAGACCCAGTACTTC,CASSPLFDPGGESETQYF,TRBD1,TRBJ2-5,-,TRBV5-1
TGTGCCTGGGTAGCGGGGGGCACAGATACGCAGTATTTT,CAWVAGGTDTQYF,TRBD2,TRBJ2-3,-,TRBV30
TGCGCCAGCAGCTTGGCGGAGACAGGGGGCAATCAGCCCCAGCATTTT,CASSLAETGGNQPQHF,TRBD1,TRBJ1-5,-,TRBV5-1